Described below is a single T cell receptor (beta chain) sequence and its context. Its cognate antigen is unknown. This sample is part of a study of response to subunit inactivated influenza vaccine. Study-wide points: After each seasonal influenza vaccination, few new T cells are recruited, the authors suggested.

TCRdb reprocessed the RT-PCR reads with MiXCR, giving one entry per CDR3 protein. The sample has 430,000 or so distinct CDR3 sequences; 9.5% to 13% are singletons. Trimming stripped 2 bases from V and 4 bases from J, with 11 bases between. Germline loops: CDR1 MGHRA, CDR2 YSYEKL. The CDR3 is 14 residues long. The rearrangement uses TRBV4-1 and TRBJ1-1, with D possibly matching TRBD1 (5 bases). Specimen: PBMCs from blood, collected around seven weeks after vaccination. The receptor's source is a man aged 50-60 years who received an inactivated influenza vaccine. CDR3 bases: TGCGCCAGCAGCCAAACACCGGGGGGCACTGAAGCTTTCTTT. Translation: CASSQTPGGTEAFF.